Below, 23 T cell receptor beta chains from the same sample are listed, as sequenced in a study of shared T cell receptors in the human thymus. Libraries were prepared by immunoSEQ multiplex PCR; TCRdb keeps only in-frame clonotypes and omits some of them. The table shows approximately 660,000 clones, with around 89% occurring only once. This sample also belongs to another study, concerning human thymus T cells.

Sequenced input: thymocytes. The receptors stem from a boy younger than two with a congenital heart defect.

The CDR3 loop is CASSPTSLNTGELFF. In nucleotides, the CDR3 is TGTGCCAGCAGCCCTACCTCACTCAACACCGGGGAGCTGTTTTTT. The J gene is TRBJ2-2, the V gene TRBV5-5; D remains unclear. Germline CDR1 and CDR2: SGHKS and YYEKEE (reference sequence). V shed 4 bases and J shed 2 bases, with 12 bases lying between them. The CDR3 is 15 amino acids.

The rearrangement joins TRBV12-5 to TRBJ2-2; D remains ambiguous. This CDR3 has 15 residues. Trimming removed 5 bases at V and 3 bases at J, with 13 bases between. Looked up from germline, CDR1 is LGHNT and CDR2 is FRNRAP. The CDR3 region has the DNA TGTGCTAGTGGTCCCCCCGACAAGGACACCGGGGAGCTGTTTTTT. It yields the protein CASGPPDKDTGELFF.

This chain connects TRBV6-1 to TRBJ1-4; D is unclear. This CDR3 comprises 12 residues. With 6 bases removed from V and 2 bases from J, the gap between germline ends came to 4 bases. CDR1 and CDR2 (germline): MNHNS, SASEGT. The CDR3 loop is CASRRTNEKLFF. The CDR3 DNA reads TGTGCCAGCAGACGGACTAATGAAAAACTGTTTTTT.

The rearrangement links TRBV28 to TRBJ1-4, with unresolved D. The germline gives CDR1 MDHEN, CDR2 SYDVKM. This CDR3 is built from 15 residues. Trimming removed 5 bases at V and 5 bases at J, with 15 bases between. The CDR3 DNA reads TGTGCCAGCAGTCCCCGGAGGGTGGGGAATGAAAAACTGTTTTTT. The encoded protein is CASSPRRVGNEKLFF.

This clone was picked up a small number of times. Here the CDR3 reads CASRRPGLNSYEQYF. CDR3 bases: TGTGCCAGCAGACGTCCGGGACTGAACTCCTACGAGCAGTACTTC. The chain recombines TRBV5-5 with TRBJ2-7; TRBD2 is a possible D gene (6 bases). Per the germline V gene, CDR1 is SGHKS and CDR2 is YYEKEE (reference sequence). This CDR3 contains 15 residues. With 5 bases removed from V and 0 bases from J, the gap between germline ends came to 15 bases.

The genes are TRBV6-5 and TRBJ1-1; D ambiguous. CDR3 length equals 15 residues. The germline gives CDR1 MNHEY, CDR2 SVGAGI. Trimming took 2 bases from V and 4 from J, leaving 14 bases between them. Here the CDR3 reads CASSYASGCRTEAFF. The CDR3 DNA reads TGTGCCAGCAGTTACGCTTCAGGCTGCCGCACTGAAGCTTTCTTT.

The chain links TRBV10-3 to TRBJ2-5; no clear D. The CDR3 sequence is 13 residues long. V was clipped by 2 bases and J by 7 bases, with 11 bases between them. Germline V gene data show CDR1 as ENHRY and CDR2 as SYGVKD. CDR3 coding DNA: TGTGCCATCAGTGAGGGGCTCGTGGGGACCCAGTACTTC. It yields the protein CAISEGLVGTQYF.

The V call is TRBV27, the J call TRBJ1-1; no reliable D call. CDR3 length: 14 residues. The V and J ends lost 2 bases and 1 base respectively, with 8 bases between them. Germline V gene lookup returns CDR1 MNHEY and CDR2 SMNVEV (reference sequence). CDR3 residues: CASSLRQANTEAFF. DNA for the CDR3: TGTGCCAGCAGTTTAAGGCAGGCGAACACTGAAGCTTTCTTT.

The V call is TRBV7-6, the J call TRBJ2-3, with TRBD2 matching 10 bases. The trim removed 4 bases at V and 1 base at J, leaving 2 bases unmatched. The CDR3 runs 15 residues. Germline CDR1 and CDR2: SGHVS and FNYEAQ. CDR3 sequence (DNA): TGTGCCAGCAGCTGGGGGACTAGCGGCACAGATACGCAGTATTTT. Translation gives CASSWGTSGTDTQYF.

The count of this clone is one. The chain carries TRBV5-6 and TRBJ2-1; TRBD2 matches at 8 bases. The CDR3 runs to 16 residues. The germline V gene encodes CDR1 SGHDT and CDR2 YYEEEE. Losses at the gene ends were 1 base for V and 2 bases for J; bases not matched to a gene: 5. CDR3 amino acids: CASSLSSGSPYNEQFF. CDR3 DNA: TGTGCCAGCAGCTTGTCAAGCGGGAGCCCCTACAATGAGCAGTTCTTC. The whole variable domain, remainder taken from reference TRBV5-6 and TRBJ2-1, is DAGVTQSPTHLIKTRGQQVTLRCSPKSGHDTVSWYQQALGQGPQFIFQYYEEEERQRGNFPDRFSGHQFPNYSSELNVNALLLGDSALYLCASSLSSGSPYNEQFFGPGTRLTVL.

The V and J genes are TRBV13 and TRBJ2-1, with 8 nucleotides matching TRBD2. The V gene end was trimmed by 5 bases and the J gene end by 6 bases; junction bases not matched to a gene: 9. This CDR3 has 15 residues. The germline CDR1 and CDR2 sequences are PRHDT and FYEKMQ (reference sequence). In nucleotides, the CDR3 is TGTGCCAGCAGCCAGGGGCTAGCGGGCAGCAATGAGCAGTTCTTC. This translates into CASSQGLAGSNEQFF.

The chain uses TRBV4-3 and TRBJ2-3; maybe TRBD2 (8 bases). Trimming pared 3 bases from V and 0 bases from J, leaving 22 bases between. The CDR3 extends over 19 amino acids. The germline gives CDR1 LGHNA, CDR2 YSLEER. Here the CDR3 DNA reads TGCGCCAGCAGCCAGGCGGGACAGCGGGGGACGTCTAGCACAGATACGCAGTATTTT. Its protein product is CASSQAGQRGTSSTDTQYF.

This chain joins TRBV7-2 and TRBJ2-3, with unresolved D. V was clipped by 5 bases and J by 6 bases, with 9 bases between them. The CDR3 spans 12 residues. CDR1 and CDR2 (germline): SGHTA, FQGNSA. The CDR3 loop reads CASSPYPDTQYF. The CDR3 DNA sequence: TGTGCCAGCAGCCCGTATCCCGATACGCAGTATTTT.

The rearrangement uses TRBV4-2 and TRBJ2-7, with 10 bases fitting TRBD2. The CDR3 runs to 18 residues. After removal of 3 bases from V and 3 bases from J, the junction contained 14 bases not matched to a gene. Germline CDR1 LGHNA, CDR2 YNFKEQ. The CDR3 sequence: CASSHSPPGTSVNYEQYF. The CDR3 nucleotides read TGTGCCAGCAGCCATTCTCCCCCCGGGACTAGCGTCAACTACGAGCAGTACTTC.

This chain connects TRBV4-2 to TRBJ2-3, with 12 bases matching TRBD2. Germline values: CDR1 LGHNA, CDR2 YNFKEQ. V lost 0 bases and J lost 1; bases outside the gene matches: 14. CDR3 length equals 21 residues. CDR3 region: CASSQDCFRTSGEEGTDTQYF. The CDR3 DNA reads TGTGCCAGCAGCCAAGATTGCTTCAGGACTAGCGGGGAGGAGGGCACAGATACGCAGTATTTT.

The chain is built from TRBV5-1 and TRBJ2-1, with 14 bases that match TRBD2. J was trimmed by 8 bases and V by 5 bases; bases with no gene match: 9. The CDR3 totals 16 residues. Germline V gene lookup returns CDR1 SGHRS and CDR2 YFSETQ. The CDR3 is CASRSSTSGREDEQFF. The DNA for the CDR3 is TGCGCCAGCAGATCTTCGACTAGCGGGAGGGAGGATGAGCAGTTCTTC.

The rearrangement joins TRBV6-1 to TRBJ2-6; D remains ambiguous. From germline, CDR1 is MNHNS and CDR2 SASEGT. The CDR3 length is 13 residues. V lost 6 bases and J 1 base, leaving 4 bases between the germline ends. The CDR3 coding sequence is TGTGCCAGCAGGACTTCTGGGGCCAACGTCCTGACTTTC. Encoded protein: CASRTSGANVLTF.

CDR3 sequence reads: CASSQKNNRGRYEQYF. As DNA, the CDR3 is TGTGCCAGCAGCCAAAAGAATAACAGGGGAAGATACGAGCAGTACTTC. The chain employs TRBV4-2 and TRBJ2-7; 7 bases agree with TRBD1. Trimming took 2 bases from V and 4 from J; bases not matched to a gene: 11. Germline V gives CDR1 LGHNA, CDR2 YNFKEQ. The CDR3 runs 16 residues.

The rearrangement uses TRBV28 and TRBJ2-1; TRBD1 aligns across 7 bases. The CDR3 totals 13 residues. Unmatched junction bases numbered 4, after V lost 4 bases and J lost 7 bases. Germline V gene sequence: CDR1 MDHEN, CDR2 SYDVKM. CDR3 sequence: CASSSDRANEQFF. As DNA, the CDR3 is TGTGCCAGCAGTTCCGACAGGGCGAATGAGCAGTTCTTC.

The chain carries TRBV20-1 and TRBJ2-1; 8 nucleotides agree with TRBD2. The CDR3 totals 11 residues. Per the germline V gene, CDR1 is DFQATT and CDR2 is SNEGSKA (reference sequence). With 6 bases clipped from V and 10 bases from J, the junction kept 5 bases outside the gene matches. CDR3 DNA sequence: TGCAGTGCGAGAAGCGGGAGCGAGCAGTTCTTC. Protein product: CSARSGSEQFF.

The rearrangement uses TRBV10-3 and TRBJ2-5; 7 bases match TRBD2. Germline values: CDR1 ENHRY, CDR2 SYGVKD. The CDR3 runs 14 residues. Trimming at V came to 7 bases and at J to 2 bases, leaving 7 bases not matched to a gene. The chain's CDR3 is CAIKAGEGQETQYF. CDR3 DNA: TGTGCCATCAAGGCGGGAGAGGGGCAAGAGACCCAGTACTTC.

As regards this clone: Distinct nucleotide sequences in the sample also encode this CDR3. V usage is TRBV4-1 and J usage is TRBJ2-6, with 12 bases lining up with TRBD2. The germline gives CDR1 MGHRA, CDR2 YSYEKL. The junction had 4 bases not matched to a gene; V was cut back by 4 bases and J by 0 bases. The length of the CDR3 is 18 residues. DNA for the CDR3: TGCGCCAGCAGCCCGGGACTAGCGGGTTCCTCTGGGGCCAACGTCCTGACTTTC. It yields the protein CASSPGLAGSSGANVLTF.

As to this clone: Other DNA sequences in this sample translate to the same CDR3. The CDR3 DNA sequence: TGCGCCAGCAGCCAAGGGAGCGGGAGCTCCTACAATGAGCAGTTCTTC. Residues: CASSQGSGSSYNEQFF. This chain uses TRBV4-1 with TRBJ2-1, with 8 bases that match TRBD2. CDR1 is MGHRA, CDR2 YSYEKL, per germline. The CDR3 spans 16 residues. The ends lost 1 base at V and 0 bases at J; junction bases unmatched: 2.